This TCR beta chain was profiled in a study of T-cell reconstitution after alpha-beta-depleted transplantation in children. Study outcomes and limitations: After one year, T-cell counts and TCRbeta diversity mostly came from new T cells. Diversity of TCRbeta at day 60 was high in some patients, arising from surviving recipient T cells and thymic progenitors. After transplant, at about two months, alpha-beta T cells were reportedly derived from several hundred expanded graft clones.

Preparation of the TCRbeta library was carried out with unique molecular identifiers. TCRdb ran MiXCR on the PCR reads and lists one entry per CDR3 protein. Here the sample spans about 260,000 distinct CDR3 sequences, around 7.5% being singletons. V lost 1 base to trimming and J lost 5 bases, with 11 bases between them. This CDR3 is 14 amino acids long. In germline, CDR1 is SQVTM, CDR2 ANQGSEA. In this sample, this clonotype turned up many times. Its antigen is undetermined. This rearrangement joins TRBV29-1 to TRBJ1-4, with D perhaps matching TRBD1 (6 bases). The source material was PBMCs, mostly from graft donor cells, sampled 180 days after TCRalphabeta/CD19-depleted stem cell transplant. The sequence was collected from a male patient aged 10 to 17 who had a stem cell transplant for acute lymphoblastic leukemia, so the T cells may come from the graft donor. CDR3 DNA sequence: TGCAGCGTTGAAGGGTACAGGGAGAATGAAAAACTGTTTTTT. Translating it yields CSVEGYRENEKLFF.